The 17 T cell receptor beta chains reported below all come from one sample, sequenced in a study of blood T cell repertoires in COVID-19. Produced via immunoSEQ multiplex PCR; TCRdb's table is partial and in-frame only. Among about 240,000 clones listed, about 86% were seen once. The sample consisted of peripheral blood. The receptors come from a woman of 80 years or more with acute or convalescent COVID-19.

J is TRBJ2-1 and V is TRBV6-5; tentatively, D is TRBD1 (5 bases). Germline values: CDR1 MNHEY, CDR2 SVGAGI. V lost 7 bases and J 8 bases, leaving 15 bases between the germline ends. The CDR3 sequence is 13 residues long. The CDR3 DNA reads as TGTGCCAGCAACAACAGGTTTACGGATGAGCAGTTCTTC. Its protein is CASNNRFTDEQFF.

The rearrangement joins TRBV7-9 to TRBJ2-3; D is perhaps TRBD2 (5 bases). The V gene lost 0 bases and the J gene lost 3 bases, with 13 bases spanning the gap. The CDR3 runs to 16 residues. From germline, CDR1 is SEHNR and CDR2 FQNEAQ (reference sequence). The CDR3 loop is CASSLAVGGGTDTQYF. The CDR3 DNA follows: TGTGCCAGCAGCTTAGCGGTGGGCGGCGGGACAGATACGCAGTATTTT.

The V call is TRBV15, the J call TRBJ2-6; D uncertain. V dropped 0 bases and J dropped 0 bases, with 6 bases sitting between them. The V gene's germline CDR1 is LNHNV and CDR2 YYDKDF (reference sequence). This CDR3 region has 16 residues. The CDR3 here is CATSRDRLSGANVLTF. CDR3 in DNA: TGTGCCACCAGCAGAGATCGTCTCTCTGGGGCCAACGTCCTGACTTTC. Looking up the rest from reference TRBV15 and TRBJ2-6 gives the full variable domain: DAMVIQNPRYQVTQFGKPVTLSCSQTLNHNVMYWYQQKSSQAPKLLFHYYDKDFNNEADTPDNFQSRRPNTSFCFLDIRSPGLGDTAMYLCATSRDRLSGANVLTFGAGSRLTVL.

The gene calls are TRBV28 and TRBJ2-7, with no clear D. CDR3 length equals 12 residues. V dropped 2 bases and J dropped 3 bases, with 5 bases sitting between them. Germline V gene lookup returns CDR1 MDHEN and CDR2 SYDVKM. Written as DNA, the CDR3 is TGTGCCAGCAGTTTAGGCAGCTACGAGCAGTACTTC. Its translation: CASSLGSYEQYF. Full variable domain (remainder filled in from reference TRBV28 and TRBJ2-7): DVKVTQSSRYLVKRTGEKVFLECVQDMDHENMFWYRQDPGLGLRLIYFSYDVKMKEKGDIPEGYSVSREKKERFSLILESASTNQTSMYLCASSLGSYEQYFGPGTRLTVT.

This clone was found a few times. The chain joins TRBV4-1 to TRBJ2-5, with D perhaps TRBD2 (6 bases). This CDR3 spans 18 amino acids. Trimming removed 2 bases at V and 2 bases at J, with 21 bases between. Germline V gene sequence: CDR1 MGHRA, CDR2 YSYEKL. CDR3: CASSQSIFREQGQETQYF. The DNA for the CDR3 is TGCGCCAGCAGCCAAAGTATTTTCCGGGAGCAAGGTCAAGAGACCCAGTACTTC.

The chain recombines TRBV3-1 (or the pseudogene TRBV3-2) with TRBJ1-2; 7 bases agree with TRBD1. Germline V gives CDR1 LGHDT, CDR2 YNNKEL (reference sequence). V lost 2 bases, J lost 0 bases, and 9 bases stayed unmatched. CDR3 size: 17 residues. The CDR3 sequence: CASSQTWDSASNYGYTF. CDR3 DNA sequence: TGTGCCAGCAGCCAAACTTGGGACAGTGCTTCTAACTATGGCTACACCTTC.

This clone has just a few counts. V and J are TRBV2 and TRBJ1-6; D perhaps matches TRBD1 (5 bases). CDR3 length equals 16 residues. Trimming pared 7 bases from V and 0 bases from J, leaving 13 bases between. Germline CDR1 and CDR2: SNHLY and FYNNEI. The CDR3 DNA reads TGTGCCAGCAACGGGGGGGGTAGCTCCTATAATTCACCCCTCCACTTT. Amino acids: CASNGGGSSYNSPLHF. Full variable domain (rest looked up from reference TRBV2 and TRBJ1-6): EPEVTQTPSHQVTQMGQEVILRCVPISNHLYFYWYRQILGQKVEFLVSFYNNEISEKSEIFDDQFSVERPDGSNFTLKIRSTKLEDSAMYFCASNGGGSSYNSPLHFGNGTRLTVT.

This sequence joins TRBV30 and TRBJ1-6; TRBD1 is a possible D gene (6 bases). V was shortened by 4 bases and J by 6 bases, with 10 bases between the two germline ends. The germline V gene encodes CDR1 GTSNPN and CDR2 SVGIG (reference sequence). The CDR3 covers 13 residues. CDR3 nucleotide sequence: TGTGCCTGGACCGACAGGTCTAATTCACCCCTCCACTTT. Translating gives CAWTDRSNSPLHF.

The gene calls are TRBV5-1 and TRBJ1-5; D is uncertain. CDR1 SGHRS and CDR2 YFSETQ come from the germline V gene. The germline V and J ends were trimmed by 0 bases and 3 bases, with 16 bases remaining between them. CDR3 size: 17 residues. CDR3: CASSLGGWGDDNQPQHF. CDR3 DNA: TGCGCCAGCAGCTTGGGGGGATGGGGAGATGACAATCAGCCCCAGCATTTT.

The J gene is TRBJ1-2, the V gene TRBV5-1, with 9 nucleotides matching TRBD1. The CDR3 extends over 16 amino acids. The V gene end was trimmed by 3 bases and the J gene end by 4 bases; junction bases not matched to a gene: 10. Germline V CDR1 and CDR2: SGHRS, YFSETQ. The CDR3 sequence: CASSWDRAETRYGYTF. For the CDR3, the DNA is TGCGCCAGCAGCTGGGACAGGGCGGAAACTCGCTATGGCTACACCTTC.

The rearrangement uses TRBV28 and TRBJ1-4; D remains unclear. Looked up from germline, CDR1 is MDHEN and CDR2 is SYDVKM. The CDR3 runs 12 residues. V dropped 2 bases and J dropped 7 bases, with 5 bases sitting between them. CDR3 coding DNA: TGTGCCAGCAGTTTAAACGGTGAAAAACTGTTTTTT. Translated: CASSLNGEKLFF.

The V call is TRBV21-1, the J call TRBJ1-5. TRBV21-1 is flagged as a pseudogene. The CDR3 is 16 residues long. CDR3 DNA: TGTGCCAGCAGGGAGGGGCGGCAGATTAAAATTCAGCCCCAGCATTTT. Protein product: CASREGRQIKIQPQHF.

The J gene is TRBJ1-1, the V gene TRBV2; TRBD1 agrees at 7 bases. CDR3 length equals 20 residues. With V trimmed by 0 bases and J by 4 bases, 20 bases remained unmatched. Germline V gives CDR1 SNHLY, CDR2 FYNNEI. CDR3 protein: CASSEAQTGKGERRGTEAFF. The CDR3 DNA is TGTGCCAGCAGTGAAGCGCAGACAGGGAAGGGGGAGCGACGAGGCACTGAAGCTTTCTTT.

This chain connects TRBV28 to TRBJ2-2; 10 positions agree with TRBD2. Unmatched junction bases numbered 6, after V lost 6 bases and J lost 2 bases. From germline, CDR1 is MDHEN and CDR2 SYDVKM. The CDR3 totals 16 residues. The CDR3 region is CASSLPSGGNTGELFF. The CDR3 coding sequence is TGTGCCAGCAGCCTCCCTAGCGGGGGAAACACCGGGGAGCTGTTTTTT.

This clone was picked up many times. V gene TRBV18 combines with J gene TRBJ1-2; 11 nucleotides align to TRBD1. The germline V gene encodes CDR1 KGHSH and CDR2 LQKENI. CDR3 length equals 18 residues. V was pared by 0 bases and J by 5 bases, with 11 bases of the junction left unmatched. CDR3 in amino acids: CASSPPRTGGTLSYGYTF. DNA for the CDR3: TGTGCCAGCTCACCACCGAGGACAGGGGGCACTTTGAGTTATGGCTACACCTTC.

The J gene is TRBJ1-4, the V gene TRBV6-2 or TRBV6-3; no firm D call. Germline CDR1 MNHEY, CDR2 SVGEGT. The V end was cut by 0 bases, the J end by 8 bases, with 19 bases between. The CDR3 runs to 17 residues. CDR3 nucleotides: TGTGCCAGCAGTTACTCTCCCTGGCAGGCGGCGGGAGAAAAACTGTTTTTT. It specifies CASSYSPWQAAGEKLFF.

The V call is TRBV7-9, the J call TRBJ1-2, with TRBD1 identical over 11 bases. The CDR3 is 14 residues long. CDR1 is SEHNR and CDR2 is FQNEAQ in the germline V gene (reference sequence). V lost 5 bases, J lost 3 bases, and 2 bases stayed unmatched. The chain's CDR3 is CASSGQGAHYGYTF. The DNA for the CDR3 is TGTGCCAGCAGCGGACAGGGGGCTCACTATGGCTACACCTTC.